The entry that follows covers one T cell receptor (beta chain) sequence. The entry originates in a study of preoperative IRX-2 immunotherapy in early breast cancer. Germline V gene data show CDR1 as LGHNA and CDR2 as YNFKEQ. Trimming pared 6 bases from V and 5 bases from J, leaving 19 bases between. The CDR3 has 16 amino acids. Treatment noted: preoperative locoregional IRX-2 cytokine immunotherapy. The repertoire was sequenced with immunoSEQ multiplex PCR; TCRdb's copy has only in-frame clones and lacks some. The sample records roughly 99,000 clones, roughly 89% being singletons. The sample in question was tumor tissue, obtained after IRX-2 immunotherapy. V and J are TRBV4-2 and TRBJ1-4; D might be TRBD1 (6 bases). This TCR derives from a human donor with breast cancer. The CDR3 reads CASRDTGRTLNEKLFF. The CDR3 nucleotides are TGTGCCAGCAGGGACACAGGGAGGACACTAAATGAAAAACTGTTTTTT.